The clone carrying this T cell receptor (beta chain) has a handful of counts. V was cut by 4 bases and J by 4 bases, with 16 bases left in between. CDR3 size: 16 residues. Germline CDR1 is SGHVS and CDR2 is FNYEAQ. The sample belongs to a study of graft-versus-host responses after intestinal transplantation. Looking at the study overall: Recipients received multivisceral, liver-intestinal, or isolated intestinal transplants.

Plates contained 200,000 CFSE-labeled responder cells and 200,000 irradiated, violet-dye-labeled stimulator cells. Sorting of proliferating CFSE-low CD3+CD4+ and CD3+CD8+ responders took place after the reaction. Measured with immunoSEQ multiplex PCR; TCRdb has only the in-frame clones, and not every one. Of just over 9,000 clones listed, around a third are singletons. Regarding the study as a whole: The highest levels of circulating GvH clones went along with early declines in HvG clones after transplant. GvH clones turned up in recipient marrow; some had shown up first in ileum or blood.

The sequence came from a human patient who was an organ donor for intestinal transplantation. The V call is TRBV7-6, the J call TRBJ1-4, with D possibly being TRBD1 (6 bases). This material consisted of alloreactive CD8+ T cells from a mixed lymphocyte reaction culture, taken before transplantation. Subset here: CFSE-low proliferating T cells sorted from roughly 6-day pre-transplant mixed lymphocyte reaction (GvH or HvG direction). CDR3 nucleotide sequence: TGTGCCAGCAGCTCCCCCGGGGGGGCCTTTAATGAAAAACTGTTTTTT. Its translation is CASSSPGGAFNEKLFF. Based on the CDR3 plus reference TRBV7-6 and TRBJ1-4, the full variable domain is GAGVSQSPRYKVTKRGQDVALRCDPISGHVSLYWYRQALGQGPEFLTYFNYEAQQDKSGLPNDRFSAERPEGSISTLTIQRTEQRDSAMYRCASSSPGGAFNEKLFFGSGTQLSVL.